The table lists the clone carrying this T cell receptor (beta chain) with a few counts. Between the trimmed V and J ends, which lost 8 bases and 3 bases, there was a span of 13 bases. CDR1 MDHEN and CDR2 SYDVKM come from the germline V gene. The CDR3 has 13 amino acids. Amplification targeted TCR beta CDR3 regions from RNA transcripts. Carried out on the TCR CDR3, a first-round RT-PCR used the HTBI primer set. TCRdb re-called the multiplex PCR reads through MiXCR, storing one row per CDR3 protein. The profile shows about 360,000 distinct CDR3 sequences, approximately 15% of them singletons. Sample collection date corresponds to first hyperthyroidism diagnosis, prior to any ophthalmopathy symptoms. This sample was taken from a study of T cells in Graves' hyperthyroidism and ophthalmopathy.

Input material: blood. The V call is TRBV28, the J call TRBJ2-5; D not certain. The clonotype comes from a man younger than 40 with Graves' hyperthyroidism that later progressed to Graves' ophthalmopathy. CDR3 DNA sequence: TGTGCCAGCGGTGCTGGGTCGGAAGAGACCCAGTACTTC. This gives the protein CASGAGSEETQYF. The full variable domain, with the rest looked up from reference TRBV28 and TRBJ2-5, is DVKVTQSSRYLVKRTGEKVFLECVQDMDHENMFWYRQDPGLGLRLIYFSYDVKMKEKGDIPEGYSVSREKKERFSLILESASTNQTSMYLCASGAGSEETQYFGPGTRLLVL.